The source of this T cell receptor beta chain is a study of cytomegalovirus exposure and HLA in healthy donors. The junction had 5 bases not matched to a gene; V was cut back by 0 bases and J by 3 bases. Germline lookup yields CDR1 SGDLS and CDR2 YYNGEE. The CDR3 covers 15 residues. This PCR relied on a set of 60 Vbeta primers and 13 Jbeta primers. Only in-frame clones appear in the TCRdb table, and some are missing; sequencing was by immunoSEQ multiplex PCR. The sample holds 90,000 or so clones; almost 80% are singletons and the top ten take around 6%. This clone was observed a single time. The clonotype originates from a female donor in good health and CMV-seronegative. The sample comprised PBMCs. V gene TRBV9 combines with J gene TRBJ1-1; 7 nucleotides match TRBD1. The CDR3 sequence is CASSVAETGYTEAFF. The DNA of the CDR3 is TGTGCCAGCAGCGTAGCCGAGACAGGGTACACTGAAGCTTTCTTT.